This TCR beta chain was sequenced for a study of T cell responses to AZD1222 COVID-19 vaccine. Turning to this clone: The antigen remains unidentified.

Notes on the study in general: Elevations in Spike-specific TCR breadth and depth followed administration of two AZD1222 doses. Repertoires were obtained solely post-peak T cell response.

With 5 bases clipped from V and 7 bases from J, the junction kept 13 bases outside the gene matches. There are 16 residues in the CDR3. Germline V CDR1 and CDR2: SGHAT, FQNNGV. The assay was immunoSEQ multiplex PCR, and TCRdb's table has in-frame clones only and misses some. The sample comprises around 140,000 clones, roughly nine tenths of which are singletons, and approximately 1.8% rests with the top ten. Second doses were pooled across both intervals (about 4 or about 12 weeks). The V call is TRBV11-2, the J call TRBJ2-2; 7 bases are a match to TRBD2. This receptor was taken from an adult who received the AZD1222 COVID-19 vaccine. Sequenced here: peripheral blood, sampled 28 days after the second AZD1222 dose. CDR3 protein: CASSPLPAGRGGELFF. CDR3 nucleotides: TGTGCCAGCAGCCCTTTGCCCGCAGGGAGGGGCGGGGAGCTGTTTTTT.